These 11 T cell receptor beta chains share one sample of origin, sequenced in a study of T-cell reconstitution after alpha-beta-depleted transplantation in children. Using unique molecular identifiers, the investigators prepared the TCRbeta library. A single record per CDR3 protein comes from TCRdb applying MiXCR to the PCR reads. The data contain more than 90,000 distinct CDR3 sequences, approximately 10% of them seen just once; the ten biggest clones take up approximately 36%. The specimen comprised PBMCs, sampled before TCRalphabeta/CD19-depleted stem cell transplant. Every receptor here comes from a boy aged 2-15 years with acute lymphoblastic leukemia, due to receive a stem cell transplant.

This clonotype has just a few counts. This chain uses TRBV20-1 with TRBJ2-3, with 8 bases that match TRBD1. The CDR3 length is 13 residues. CDR1 and CDR2 (germline): DFQATT, SNEGSKA (reference sequence). With 6 bases clipped from V and 4 bases from J, the junction kept 6 bases outside the gene matches. The DNA for the CDR3 is TGCAGTGCCAAAGGGACAGGTGCAGATACGCAGTATTTT. It translates to CSAKGTGADTQYF.

This clonotype appeared a few times. The rearrangement uses TRBV3-1 and TRBJ2-1; possibly TRBD1 or TRBD2 for D (5 bases each). V lost 4 bases, J lost 16 bases, and 20 bases lay in between. The CDR3 has 13 residues. CDR1 is LGHDT, CDR2 YNNKEL, per germline (reference sequence). CDR3 in DNA: TGTGCCAGCAGCCTACAATTAGTGGGGGAAGTTTTCTTC. It encodes CASSLQLVGEVFF.

This clonotype was counted many times. The rearrangement links TRBV5-1 to TRBJ2-1; D unclear. CDR1 and CDR2 from the germline V gene are SGHRS and YFSETQ. Deletions cut 5 bases from V and 6 bases from J, with 12 bases between. The CDR3 has 13 residues. The CDR3 nucleotides read TGCGCCAGCAGGGTGACATCTGGCAATGAGCAGTTCTTC. Translating gives CASRVTSGNEQFF.

Notes on this clonotype: Just one base apart from a much larger clone, this may be a read error. The chain couples TRBV6-5 to TRBJ2-7; unclear D gene. CDR1 and CDR2 (germline): MNHEY, SVGAGI. The CDR3 is made up of 14 amino acids. CDR3 DNA: TGTGCCATCAGTTACGGGCAGTACTCCTACGAGCAGTACTTC. It encodes CAISYGQYSYEQYF.

This clonotype was recorded many times. The chain couples TRBV5-1 to TRBJ1-1; perhaps TRBD1 as D (5 bases). The germline CDR1 and CDR2 sequences are SGHRS and YFSETQ. Trimming pared 1 base from V and 0 bases from J, leaving 19 bases between. CDR3 length: 18 residues. The DNA of the CDR3 is TGCGCCAGCAGCTTGCGGGCCGGCAGGGCGGGGATGAACACTGAAGCTTTCTTT. Translating gives CASSLRAGRAGMNTEAFF.

The chain combines TRBV5-1 with TRBJ1-2; 11 positions match TRBD1. The CDR3 is 16 residues long. Germline V lookup: CDR1 SGHRS, CDR2 YFSETQ. V shed 4 bases, J shed 5 bases, and the junction held 10 bases outside the gene matches. Here the CDR3 reads CASSTIGQGAGYGYTF. DNA of the CDR3: TGCGCCAGCAGCACCATCGGACAGGGGGCGGGTTATGGCTACACCTTC.

This chain connects TRBV30 to TRBJ1-2; TRBD1 matches at 10 bases. Per germline, CDR1 GTSNPN and CDR2 SVGIG (reference sequence). V was pared by 3 bases and J by 4 bases, with 2 bases of the junction left unmatched. The CDR3 covers 13 residues. DNA of the CDR3: TGTGCCTGGAGGGACAGGGGGGGCTATGGCTACACCTTC. Protein: CAWRDRGGYGYTF.

In regard to this clonotype: One end of the junction varies from germline; a read error may be responsible. This sequence joins TRBV7-2 and TRBJ1-1; the match to TRBD1 covers 12 bases. This CDR3 has 13 residues. The germline CDR1 and CDR2 sequences are SGHTA and FQGNSA. This CDR3 reads CASSLGQGAPRYF. In DNA form, the CDR3 reads TGTGCCAGCAGCTTGGGACAGGGGGCACCCCGTTACTTT.

CDR3 loop: CSVEESGAYEQYF. For the CDR3, the DNA is TGCAGCGTTGAAGAATCGGGGGCCTACGAGCAGTACTTC. This chain joins TRBV29-1 and TRBJ2-7; possibly TRBD2 for D (6 bases). V lost 0 bases to trimming and J lost 2 bases, with 8 bases between them. This CDR3 has 13 amino acids. Germline V gives CDR1 SQVTM, CDR2 ANQGSEA.

This clonotype was observed a handful of times. V is TRBV18 and J is TRBJ2-7, with TRBD2 matching 8 bases. Trimming at V came to 5 bases and at J to 1 base, leaving 7 bases not matched to a gene. The germline V gene encodes CDR1 KGHSH and CDR2 LQKENI. The CDR3 has 15 amino acids. CDR3 sequence (DNA): TGTGCCAGCTCAGGAGGACTAGCTTGGTCCTACGAGCAGTACTTC. Protein sequence: CASSGGLAWSYEQYF.

This rearrangement joins TRBV28 to TRBJ2-7; D may be TRBD2 (5 bases). CDR1 is MDHEN and CDR2 is SYDVKM in the germline V gene. CDR3 size: 11 residues. Deletions cut 6 bases from V and 6 bases from J, with 9 bases between. CDR3 loop: CASSEEGEQYF. CDR3 nucleotide sequence: TGTGCCAGCAGCGAAGAGGGCGAGCAGTACTTC.